The entry below describes one TCR beta chain. Sequenced by immunoSEQ multiplex PCR; TCRdb stores in-frame clones only, minus some. Seen here are over 90,000 clones, around 87% observed once, and the top ten hold about 17%. This sample is drawn from a study of blood T cell repertoires in COVID-19. V was shortened by 2 bases and J by 4 bases, with 5 bases between the two germline ends. Germline V lookup: CDR1 SGHTA, CDR2 FQGNSA. The CDR3 is 12 residues long. What was sequenced was peripheral blood. This chain joins TRBV7-2 and TRBJ1-1; D not certain. The sequence was obtained from a human donor in a cohort sampled during active COVID-19. CDR3 residues: CASSLYLTEAFF. DNA of the CDR3: TGTGCCAGCAGCTTATATCTCACTGAAGCTTTCTTT.